The clone carrying this T cell receptor (beta chain) was found a few times. The antigen is not known. The assay was immunoSEQ multiplex PCR, and TCRdb's table has in-frame clones only and misses some. Altogether around 31,000 clones are present, approximately 86% being singletons, with the ten largest covering approximately 31%. The cohort excluded patients with autoimmune disease history or systemic immunosuppression. This specimen belongs to a study of OX40 agonist ivuxolimab in advanced cancers. Study in general: The diagnoses of dose-escalation patients were hepatocellular carcinoma, melanoma, renal cell or head and neck cancer. Study-wide results and caveats: At 0.1 to 3.0 mg/kg and by week 6, clonal expansion occurred in CD4+ and CD8+ blood T cells.

V was cut by 1 base and J by 4 bases, with 2 bases left in between. The CDR3 covers 12 residues. Germline values: CDR1 MGHRA, CDR2 YSYEKL. The sample was CD4+ or CD8+ T cells sorted from blood, taken in a trial of the OX40 agonist ivuxolimab. The J gene is TRBJ1-5, the V gene TRBV4-1; unclear D gene. The TCR comes from an adult with an advanced solid tumor such as melanoma, head and neck, liver or kidney cancer. The CDR3 spells CASSQGNQPQHF. CDR3 nucleotides: TGCGCCAGCAGCCAAGGGAATCAGCCCCAGCATTTT.